What follows are 3 T cell receptor beta chains derived from one specimen sequenced in a study of cytomegalovirus exposure and HLA in healthy donors. Assay used: immunoSEQ multiplex PCR; TCRdb lists only in-frame clones, some missing. The data contain roughly 150,000 clones, just under 90% of them singletons. The sequencing input was PBMCs. The receptors were gathered from a man between 18 and 35 years old in good health and CMV-seropositive.

The V call is TRBV28, the J call TRBJ2-5; perhaps TRBD2 as D (7 bases). The V gene lost 5 bases and the J gene lost 7 bases, with 17 bases spanning the gap. Germline V lookup: CDR1 MDHEN, CDR2 SYDVKM. This CDR3 spans 14 amino acids. CDR3 protein: CASSRGGLKRTQYF. CDR3 DNA sequence: TGTGCCAGCAGTCGAGGGGGACTAAAGAGGACCCAGTACTTC. Full variable domain (remainder filled in from reference TRBV28 and TRBJ2-5): DVKVTQSSRYLVKRTGEKVFLECVQDMDHENMFWYRQDPGLGLRLIYFSYDVKMKEKGDIPEGYSVSREKKERFSLILESASTNQTSMYLCASSRGGLKRTQYFGPGTRLLVL.

The V gene is TRBV7-8, the J gene TRBJ1-5, with 11 bases that match TRBD1. The CDR3 has 15 amino acids. Losses at the gene ends were 5 bases for V and 5 bases for J; bases not matched to a gene: 5. CDR1 is SGHVS and CDR2 is FQNEAQ in the germline V gene. The CDR3 DNA sequence: TGTGCCAGCAGCGTTGGGACAGGGGGGGATCAGCCCCAGCATTTT. It encodes CASSVGTGGDQPQHF.

The chain links TRBV27 to TRBJ1-5, with D perhaps matching TRBD1 (6 bases). The CDR3 runs to 14 residues. Germline lookup yields CDR1 MNHEY and CDR2 SMNVEV (reference sequence). V was pared by 5 bases and J by 4 bases, with 12 bases between. CDR3 coding DNA: TGTGCCAGCAGTCCCCTCAGGGGAAATCAGCCCCAGCATTTT. It yields the protein CASSPLRGNQPQHF.